Presented here are 22 T cell receptor beta chains from one specimen sequenced in a study of cytomegalovirus exposure and HLA in healthy donors. Generated by immunoSEQ multiplex PCR, the TCRdb table keeps only in-frame clones and is missing some. The sample gives 100,000 to 150,000 clones, around 86% of which show up once; more than 1.5% is in the top ten. Source material: PBMCs. The receptors stem from a woman aged 18-30 years in good health and CMV-seronegative.

The chain employs TRBV6-5 and TRBJ1-4; 7 bases align to TRBD1. The CDR3 runs 14 residues. Looked up from germline, CDR1 is MNHEY and CDR2 is SVGAGI. V lost 4 bases and J lost 7; bases outside the gene matches: 6. The CDR3 region has the DNA TGTGCCAGCAGTTTAAGGGGGCAGGGTGAAAAACTGTTTTTT. This gives the protein CASSLRGQGEKLFF.

The rearrangement uses TRBV7-9 and TRBJ2-7; D call uncertain. Germline-derived CDR1 and CDR2 are SEHNR and FQNEAQ (reference sequence). Trimming left V 5 bases short and J 1 base short, with 6 bases between. The CDR3 is 12 residues long. The CDR3 is CASSPQSYEQYF. DNA for the CDR3: TGTGCCAGCAGCCCCCAATCCTACGAGCAGTACTTC.

The rearrangement links TRBV27 to TRBJ2-1; 11 bases match TRBD1. Germline CDR1 is MNHEY and CDR2 is SMNVEV (reference sequence). The CDR3 consists of 15 residues. The trim removed 5 bases at V and 8 bases at J, leaving 8 bases unmatched. As DNA, the CDR3 is TGTGCCAGCAGTCCCGGACAGGGGGCGCAAGATGAGCAGTTCTTC. Translating it yields CASSPGQGAQDEQFF.

This rearrangement joins TRBV13 to TRBJ2-7; TRBD2 is a possible D gene (6 bases). Trimming stripped 5 bases from V and 2 bases from J, with 16 bases between. CDR1 is PRHDT, CDR2 FYEKMQ, per germline (reference sequence). The CDR3 consists of 15 residues. CDR3 in DNA: TGTGCCAGCAGCCTCGGGGGTAGCCTCGCCTACGAGCAGTACTTC. This gives the protein CASSLGGSLAYEQYF.

This rearrangement joins TRBV6-6 to TRBJ2-5; D not resolved. Germline CDR1 and CDR2: MNHNY and SVGAGI (reference sequence). The CDR3 length is 13 residues. Trimming took off 11 bases at V and 3 bases at J, with 16 bases between the two ends. Here the CDR3 DNA reads TGTGCCTGCCAACGATCAGAGGAAGAGACCCAGTACTTC. Its translation is CACQRSEEETQYF.

V and J are TRBV13 and TRBJ2-1; 8 nucleotides match TRBD2. This CDR3 has 20 amino acids. Per germline, CDR1 PRHDT and CDR2 FYEKMQ (reference sequence). V shed 3 bases and J 0 bases; nucleotides not matched to a gene: 16. CDR3 in amino acids: CASSFPSRRDLAGSYNEQFF. The CDR3 DNA sequence: TGTGCCAGCAGCTTCCCGTCTAGGAGAGACCTAGCGGGCTCCTACAATGAGCAGTTCTTC. Drawing the rest from reference TRBV13 and TRBJ2-1, the complete variable domain is AAGVIQSPRHLIKEKRETATLKCYPIPRHDTVYWYQQGPGQDPQFLISFYEKMQSDKGSIPDRFSAQQFSDYHSELNMSSLELGDSALYFCASSFPSRRDLAGSYNEQFFGPGTRLTVL.

The CDR3 reads CASSRGTGWNQPQHF. The CDR3 nucleotides read TGTGCCAGCTCACGGGGGACAGGGTGGAATCAGCCCCAGCATTTT. The rearrangement uses TRBV18 and TRBJ1-5, with TRBD1 identical over 9 bases. The CDR3 covers 15 residues. V lost 4 bases and J lost 4; bases outside the gene matches: 5. CDR1 KGHSH and CDR2 LQKENI come from the germline V gene. Combining the CDR3 with reference TRBV18 and TRBJ1-5 gives the whole variable domain NAGVMQNPRHLVRRRGQEARLRCSPMKGHSHVYWYRQLPEEGLKFMVYLQKENIIDESGMPKERFSAEFPKEGPSILRIQQVVRGDSAAYFCASSRGTGWNQPQHFGDGTRLSIL.

This chain connects TRBV5-1 to TRBJ2-5; 10 bases map to TRBD2. CDR1 is SGHRS, CDR2 YFSETQ, per germline. The length of the CDR3 is 19 residues. The V and J ends lost 3 bases and 5 bases, in that order; junction bases with no gene match: 19. The CDR3 here is CASSSTPPTSGKVDETQYF. CDR3 nucleotides: TGCGCCAGCAGCTCGACCCCTCCTACTAGCGGGAAGGTAGATGAGACCCAGTACTTC.

V usage is TRBV28 and J usage is TRBJ1-4, with 10 bases identical to TRBD1. This CDR3 is built from 13 residues. J was trimmed by 11 bases and V by 5 bases; bases with no gene match: 5. Germline CDR1 and CDR2: MDHEN and SYDVKM. The CDR3 loop reads CASSPRQGAKLFF. The CDR3 DNA reads as TGTGCCAGCAGTCCACGACAGGGGGCGAAACTGTTTTTT.

The rearrangement uses TRBV5-1 and TRBJ1-1, with D maybe TRBD1 (6 bases). The CDR3 spans 16 residues. Trimming pared 4 bases from V and 6 bases from J, leaving 22 bases between. Germline loops: CDR1 SGHRS, CDR2 YFSETQ. The CDR3 region is CASSRTAGSTPAEAFF. The CDR3 DNA reads as TGCGCCAGCAGCAGGACAGCTGGCTCGACACCGGCTGAAGCTTTCTTT.

The chain is built from TRBV29-1 and TRBJ2-7; 9 bases map to TRBD2. The germline CDR1 and CDR2 sequences are SQVTM and ANQGSEA. This CDR3 contains 15 residues. After removal of 6 bases from V and 0 bases from J, the junction contained 9 bases not matched to a gene. The CDR3 here is CSVRPSGMTSYEQYF. The CDR3 DNA follows: TGCAGCGTCCGCCCTAGCGGGATGACCTCCTACGAGCAGTACTTC.

This clone was counted once. The rearrangement links TRBV27 to TRBJ2-1; TRBD1 matches at 9 bases. This CDR3 is 12 amino acids long. Per germline, CDR1 MNHEY and CDR2 SMNVEV (reference sequence). J lost 7 bases, V lost 8 bases, and 3 bases had no gene match. This chain's CDR3 is CASRDRVNEQFF. Written as DNA, the CDR3 is TGTGCCAGCCGGGACAGGGTTAATGAGCAGTTCTTC.

In this sample, this clone turned up a few times. The J gene is TRBJ2-3, the V gene TRBV6-1, with D tentatively TRBD2 (5 bases). The CDR3 sequence is 15 residues long. V lost 6 bases and J 5 bases, leaving 18 bases between the germline ends. The germline V gene has CDR1 MNHNS and CDR2 SASEGT. CDR3 loop: CASREVNPAQDTQYF. CDR3 coding DNA: TGTGCCAGCAGGGAGGTAAACCCTGCACAAGATACGCAGTATTTT.

V usage is TRBV10-2 and J usage is TRBJ1-2, with D maybe TRBD1 (6 bases). This CDR3 has 15 amino acids. Trimming took 6 bases from V and 2 from J, leaving 16 bases between them. Germline V gene data show CDR1 as WSHSY and CDR2 as SAAADI. The CDR3 coding sequence is TGCGCCAGCAGCCGAACCTACAGGGCAAACTATGGCTACACCTTC. It specifies CASSRTYRANYGYTF.

This chain links TRBV28 with TRBJ2-7; TRBD1 matches 8 bases. The germline CDR1 and CDR2 sequences are MDHEN and SYDVKM. V dropped 6 bases and J dropped 0; count of bases not matched to a gene: 7. The CDR3 totals 15 residues. The CDR3 here is CASSPRTGTSYEQYF. Written as DNA, the CDR3 is TGTGCCAGCAGCCCGCGGACAGGGACCTCCTACGAGCAGTACTTC. The entire variable domain, with the rest obtained from reference TRBV28 and TRBJ2-7, is as follows: DVKVTQSSRYLVKRTGEKVFLECVQDMDHENMFWYRQDPGLGLRLIYFSYDVKMKEKGDIPEGYSVSREKKERFSLILESASTNQTSMYLCASSPRTGTSYEQYFGPGTRLTVT.

Details on this clone: The same CDR3 can be traced to other DNA sequences in this sample. The chain carries TRBV19 and TRBJ1-5, with D perhaps TRBD1 (5 bases). CDR1 LNHDA and CDR2 SQIVND come from the germline V gene (reference sequence). The CDR3 is 15 amino acids. The V end lost 1 base, the J end lost 3 bases, and 10 bases lay between the germline ends. The CDR3 DNA is TGTGCCAGTAGTATAGGCGGGGGGTCCAATCAGCCCCAGCATTTT. This gives the protein CASSIGGGSNQPQHF.

The chain combines TRBV19 with TRBJ2-2; 7 bases are shared with TRBD2. The length of the CDR3 is 15 residues. J gave up 2 bases and V 6 bases, and 6 bases lay outside the gene matches. Germline V gives CDR1 LNHDA, CDR2 SQIVND (reference sequence). The CDR3 DNA is TGTGCCAGTAGGGTCGGGGAGGGTAACACCGGGGAGCTGTTTTTT. This encodes CASRVGEGNTGELFF.

Here the CDR3 reads CASSPDTGELFF. The CDR3 DNA reads as TGTGCCAGCAGTCCGGACACCGGGGAGCTGTTTTTT. The chain recombines TRBV25-1 with TRBJ2-2; no clear D gene. The CDR3 is 12 residues long. Germline lookup yields CDR1 MGHDK and CDR2 SYGVNS. V was trimmed by 5 bases and J by 3 bases, leaving 4 bases between them.

The chain couples TRBV6-9 to TRBJ2-7, with 8 bases identical to TRBD1. The germline CDR1 and CDR2 sequences are MNHGY and SVAAGI. V lost 5 bases, J lost 0 bases, and 9 bases stayed unmatched. The CDR3 has 16 residues. The CDR3 reads CASSAWDRRSSYEQYF. In DNA, the CDR3 is TGTGCCAGCAGTGCATGGGACAGGAGGAGCTCCTACGAGCAGTACTTC.

V and J are TRBV27 and TRBJ2-1; D not resolved. CDR1 and CDR2 (germline): MNHEY, SMNVEV (reference sequence). The CDR3 consists of 16 residues. Between the trimmed V and J ends, which lost 0 bases and 1 base, there was a span of 10 bases. CDR3 bases: TGTGCCAGCAGTTTATCGACTTTAGTTTCCTACAATGAGCAGTTCTTC. Its translation is CASSLSTLVSYNEQFF.

This rearrangement joins TRBV5-1 to TRBJ2-7, with 8 positions matching TRBD2. Trimming removed 4 bases from V and 6 bases from J; junction bases left unmatched: 12. Germline-derived CDR1 and CDR2 are SGHRS and YFSETQ. The CDR3 contains 15 residues. Here the CDR3 reads CASSQPGLEDGEQYF. Here the CDR3 DNA reads TGCGCCAGCAGCCAACCGGGACTAGAGGATGGCGAGCAGTACTTC.

The chain uses TRBV11-2 and TRBJ2-7; the D is unclear. Trimming cost V 0 bases and J 4 bases, with 10 bases left between them. From germline, CDR1 is SGHAT and CDR2 FQNNGV. The CDR3 runs 14 residues. CDR3 region: CASSLDTLNYEQYF. The CDR3 DNA reads TGTGCCAGCAGCTTAGACACTCTAAATTACGAGCAGTACTTC.